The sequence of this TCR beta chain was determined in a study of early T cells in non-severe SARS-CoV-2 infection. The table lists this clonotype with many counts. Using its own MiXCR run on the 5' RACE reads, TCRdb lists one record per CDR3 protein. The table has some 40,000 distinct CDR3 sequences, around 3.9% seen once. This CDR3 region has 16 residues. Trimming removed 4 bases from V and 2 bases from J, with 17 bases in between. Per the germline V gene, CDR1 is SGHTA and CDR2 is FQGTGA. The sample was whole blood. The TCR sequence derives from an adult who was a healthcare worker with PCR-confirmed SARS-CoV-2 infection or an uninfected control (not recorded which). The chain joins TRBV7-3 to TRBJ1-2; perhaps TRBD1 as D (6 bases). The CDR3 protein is CASSYWSRDTNYGYTF. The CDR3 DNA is TGTGCCAGCAGCTATTGGTCCCGGGACACGAACTATGGCTACACCTTC.